One sample yielded the 12 T cell receptor beta chains listed below, sequenced in a study of blood T cells in healthy people across ages (dated by TCRdb to 2014 to 2015). The library was obtained by 5' RACE. Sequenced using an Illumina HiSeq 2500. A second 7 to 11 cycle PCR used a sample-barcoded 5' primer and a J-beta primer mix. In TCRdb, the public reads were trimmed at Q25 with fastp and aligned with MiXCR, with productive beta chains retained. Every entry covers one CDR3 protein and lists the most common genes and DNA from its rows. The sample contains about 630,000 distinct CDR3 sequences, under 25% of them found a single time. The ten biggest clones cover 3.6% of the sample. The material sequenced was blood. The receptors stem from a man in his 70s in good health.

This clonotype was seen a handful of times. The genes are TRBV6-1 and TRBJ1-1; TRBD1 matches 7 bases. With V trimmed by 4 bases and J by 4 bases, 3 bases remained unmatched. The V gene's germline CDR1 is MNHNS and CDR2 SASEGT. The length of the CDR3 is 13 residues. CDR3 coding DNA: TGTGCCAGCAGTGGACAGGGCCCCACTGAAGCTTTCTTT. Translated, it gives CASSGQGPTEAFF.

This clonotype appeared many times. This sequence joins TRBV5-6 and TRBJ2-4; 10 bases align to TRBD2. The germline V gene has CDR1 SGHDT and CDR2 YYEEEE. CDR3 length: 16 residues. V shed 0 bases, J shed 9 bases, and the junction held 9 bases outside the gene matches. CDR3 bases: TGTGCCAGCAGCTTGGTACCTAGCGGGAGTTCTGGCATTCAGTACTTC. This encodes CASSLVPSGSSGIQYF.

The chain carries TRBV30 and TRBJ2-7; D gene uncertain. Germline V gene sequence: CDR1 GTSNPN, CDR2 SVGIG (reference sequence). The CDR3 totals 13 residues. The V gene lost 5 bases and the J gene lost 2 bases, with 13 bases spanning the gap. This chain's CDR3 is CAWARNGPYEQYF. CDR3 bases: TGTGCCTGGGCCAGGAACGGACCCTACGAGCAGTACTTC. Variable domain in full (rest from reference TRBV30 and TRBJ2-7): SQTIHQWPATLVQPVGSPLSLECTVEGTSNPNLYWYRQAAGRGLQLLFYSVGIGQISSEVPQNLSASRPQDRQFILSSKKLLLSDSGFYLCAWARNGPYEQYFGPGTRLTVT.

CDR3 in amino acids: CASSEHHYEKLFF. The CDR3 DNA follows: TGTGCCAGCAGTGAACACCATTATGAAAAACTGTTTTTT. V usage is TRBV27 and J usage is TRBJ1-4; the D is unclear. The CDR3 has 13 residues. The ends were cut back, 5 bases at V and 6 bases at J, with 10 bases in the middle. Looked up from germline, CDR1 is MNHEY and CDR2 is SMNVEV (reference sequence). Drawing the rest from reference TRBV27 and TRBJ1-4, the complete variable domain is EAQVTQNPRYLITVTGKKLTVTCSQNMNHEYMSWYRQDPGLGLRQIYYSMNVEVTDKGDVPEGYKVSRKEKRNFPLILESPSPNQTSLYFCASSEHHYEKLFFGSGTQLSVL.

This clonotype was seen a few times. The chain carries TRBV14 and TRBJ2-6; 7 bases are a match to TRBD1. CDR1 and CDR2 (germline): SGHDN, FVKESK. This CDR3 is 17 amino acids long. The V and J ends lost 6 bases and 2 bases, in that order; junction bases with no gene match: 10. CDR3 sequence (DNA): TGTGCCAGCAGGAGGGGACAGAGTAAACCTGGGGCCAACGTCCTGACTTTC. Translation: CASRRGQSKPGANVLTF.

Only a few counts were recorded for this clonotype. The V and J genes are TRBV4-3 and TRBJ1-3; D is unclear. V lost 3 bases, J lost 0 bases, and 6 bases lay in between. Germline CDR1 and CDR2: LGHNA and YSLEER. This CDR3 contains 14 residues. Here the CDR3 reads CASSQDRSGNTIYF. CDR3 bases: TGCGCCAGCAGCCAGGACCGCTCTGGAAACACCATATATTTT.

The chain has TRBV6-2 or TRBV6-3 and TRBJ2-1; 9 positions agree with TRBD2. Unmatched junction bases numbered 5, after V lost 7 bases and J lost 4 bases. This CDR3 comprises 14 residues. CDR1 is MNHEY, CDR2 SVGEGT, per germline. DNA of the CDR3: TGTGCCAGCACTCGGACTAGCGTATACAATGAGCAGTTCTTC. Its protein is CASTRTSVYNEQFF.

The rearrangement joins TRBV4-3 to TRBJ2-7; the D is unclear. V was pared by 1 base and J by 1 base, with 11 bases between. The CDR3 covers 15 residues. In germline, CDR1 is LGHNA, CDR2 YSLEER. In DNA form, the CDR3 reads TGCGCCAGCAGCCAAGCCTTTGTGGGTTCCTACGAGCAGTACTTC. Its translation: CASSQAFVGSYEQYF.

This chain links TRBV5-1 with TRBJ1-1, with D hard to call. The CDR3 sequence is 14 residues long. Trimming took 1 base from V and 0 from J, leaving 7 bases between them. The V gene's germline CDR1 is SGHRS and CDR2 YFSETQ. The CDR3 DNA reads as TGCGCCAGCAGCTTGTTCGGCCTGAACACTGAAGCTTTCTTT. Residues: CASSLFGLNTEAFF.

This chain joins TRBV20-1 and TRBJ2-5, with TRBD1 matching 9 bases. Germline CDR1 and CDR2: DFQATT and SNEGSKA (reference sequence). The CDR3 extends over 15 amino acids. After removal of 6 bases from V and 7 bases from J, the junction contained 15 bases not matched to a gene. The CDR3 bases are TGCAGTGCCTTAACCGGGACAGGGCGTTCAGGGACCCAGTACTTC. Residues: CSALTGTGRSGTQYF.

The chain uses TRBV29-1 and TRBJ2-7; D not resolved. The germline V gene has CDR1 SQVTM and CDR2 ANQGSEA. V gave up 4 bases and J gave up 5 bases, with 12 bases separating them. The CDR3 spans 12 residues. The chain's CDR3 is CSVGSPGHEQYF. In nucleotides, the CDR3 is TGCAGCGTTGGCAGCCCTGGCCACGAGCAGTACTTC.

In its sample, this clonotype was seen a few times. The genes are TRBV4-1 and TRBJ2-1; 8 bases align to TRBD1. Trimming cost V 4 bases and J 4 bases; bases outside gene matches: 9. Germline V gives CDR1 MGHRA, CDR2 YSYEKL. CDR3 length: 16 residues. DNA for the CDR3: TGCGCCAGCAGCCTAGAACTCCGGGACAGGTACAATGAGCAGTTCTTC. As protein: CASSLELRDRYNEQFF.